This TCR beta chain was found in a study of T cell responses to AZD1222 COVID-19 vaccine. Produced via immunoSEQ multiplex PCR; TCRdb's table is partial and in-frame only. The sample consists of over 100,000 clones, about 88% of them appearing once. The TCR originated in an adult in good health. This material consisted of peripheral blood, taken on day 0 of AZD1222 vaccination.

CDR3 in amino acids: CASTETPRADTQYF. The DNA of the CDR3 is TGTGCCAGCACCGAAACCCCCAGGGCAGATACGCAGTATTTT. V is TRBV11-3 and J is TRBJ2-3; tentative D call: TRBD1 (5 bases). Germline V gene sequence: CDR1 SGHNT, CDR2 YENEEA. Trimming took off 7 bases at V and 4 bases at J, with 15 bases between the two ends. The CDR3 contains 14 residues.